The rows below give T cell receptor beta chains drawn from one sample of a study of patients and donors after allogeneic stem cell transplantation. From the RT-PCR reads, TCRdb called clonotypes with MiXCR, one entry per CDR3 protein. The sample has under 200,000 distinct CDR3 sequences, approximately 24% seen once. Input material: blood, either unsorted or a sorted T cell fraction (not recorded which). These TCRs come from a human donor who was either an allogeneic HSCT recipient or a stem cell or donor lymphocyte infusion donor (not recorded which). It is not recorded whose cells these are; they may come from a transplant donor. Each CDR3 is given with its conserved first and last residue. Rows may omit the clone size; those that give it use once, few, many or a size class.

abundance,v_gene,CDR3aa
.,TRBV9,CASSTLGQGADTQYF
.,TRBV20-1,CSARGARGVEQYF
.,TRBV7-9,CASSPGAGTYGYTF
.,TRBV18,CASSDFTIEKLFF
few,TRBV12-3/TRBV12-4,CASSLGFSYEQYF
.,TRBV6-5,CASSVLYTGELFF
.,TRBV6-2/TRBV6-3,CASSSSRLATYQETQYF
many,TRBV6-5,CASSFSLPNYGYTF
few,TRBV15,CATSRDLVTGSYGYTF
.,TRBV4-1,CASSQGRARGNSPLHF
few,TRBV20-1,CSARELRYVNTEAFF
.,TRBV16,CASSHTAGFHAYEQYF
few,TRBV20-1,CSARGTARDEQFF
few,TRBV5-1,CASSKTGNEQFF
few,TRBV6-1,CALRRDLPAADTQYF
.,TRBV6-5,CASSYYPARETQYF
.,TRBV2,CASSPGWNTEAFF
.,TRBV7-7,CASSPYTSNGEQFF
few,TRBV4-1,CASSPGTVGYTF
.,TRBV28,CASSLFPALNTEAFF
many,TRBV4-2,CASSLHRGNQPQHF
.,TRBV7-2,CASSLVWWGNQPQHF
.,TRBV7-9,CASSLARGMGSNYEQYF
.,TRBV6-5,CASSHSMGTDTQYF
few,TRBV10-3,CAISEGHAGIYEQYF
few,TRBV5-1,CASSFFAGRPFF
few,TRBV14,CASSHQFGLAAPETQYF
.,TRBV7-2,CASSSPASDNEQFF
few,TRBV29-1,CSVDQSYYNEQFF
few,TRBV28,CASTLDGSSGNTIYF
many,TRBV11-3,CASSPVLGTANYGYTF
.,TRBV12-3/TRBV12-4,CASGDDRGLNTEAFF
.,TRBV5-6,CASSLGSTGGLDYGYTF
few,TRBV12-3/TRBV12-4,CASSLEAGQGGGAFF
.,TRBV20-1,CSARGADNYEQYF
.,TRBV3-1,CASSLDQEALF
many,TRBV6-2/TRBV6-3,CASTSGGNQPQHF
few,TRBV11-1,CASSSGSPETQYF
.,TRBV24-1,CATSGASRDVDEQFF
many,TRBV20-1,CSALGQGYEQYF
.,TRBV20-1,CSASVGSTDTQYF
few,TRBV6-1,CASSELGTGLYGYTF
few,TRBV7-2,CASSHGTVSNQPQHF
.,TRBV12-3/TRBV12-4,CASSLGGIGGYTF
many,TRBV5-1,CASSRDRVVDTIYF
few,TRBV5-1,CASSLWLLAGASDTQYF
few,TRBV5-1,CASSLRTFYSPLHF
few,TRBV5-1,CASSPYHFRLANSDEQFF